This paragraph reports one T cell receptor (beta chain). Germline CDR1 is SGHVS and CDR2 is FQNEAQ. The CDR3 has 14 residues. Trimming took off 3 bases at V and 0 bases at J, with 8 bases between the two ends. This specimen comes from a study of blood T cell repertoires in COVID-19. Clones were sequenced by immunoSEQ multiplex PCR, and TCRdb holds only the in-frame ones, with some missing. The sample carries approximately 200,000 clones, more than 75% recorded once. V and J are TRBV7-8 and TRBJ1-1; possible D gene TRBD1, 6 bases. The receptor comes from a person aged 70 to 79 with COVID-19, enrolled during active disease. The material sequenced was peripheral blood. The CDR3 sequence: CASSFGQMNTEAFF. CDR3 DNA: TGTGCCAGCAGCTTCGGACAGATGAACACTGAAGCTTTCTTT.